The next 27 T cell receptor beta chains were all read from a single sample in a study of spatial heterogeneity in lung cancer. TCRdb re-derived calls from the 5' RACE reads in MiXCR, one entry per CDR3 protein. The repertoire holds around 12,000 distinct CDR3 sequences, with 12% to 15% as singletons. Time point described: sample taken at primary tumor resection. Whole RNA, isolated from tumor, nontumor lung or frozen PBMC, was sequenced without prior sorting. Sequencing used PBMCs, obtained at surgery. These receptors all come from a male donor with early-stage non-small cell lung cancer.

This clonotype was found many times. V gene TRBV28 combines with J gene TRBJ2-1, with D possibly being TRBD1 or TRBD2 (6 bases each). CDR3 length equals 14 residues. V gave up 7 bases and J gave up 4 bases, with 14 bases separating them. CDR1 and CDR2 from the germline V gene are MDHEN and SYDVKM. CDR3 DNA: TGTGCCAGCACGTTCCGGGGGCCTTACAATGAGCAGTTCTTC. Translation gives CASTFRGPYNEQFF.

In this sample, this clonotype turned up many times. This chain links TRBV4-2 with TRBJ1-5, with 7 bases aligning to TRBD1. V lost 1 base, J lost 2 bases, and 2 bases stayed unmatched. CDR3 length: 15 amino acids. Germline CDR1 is LGHNA and CDR2 is YNFKEQ. The chain's CDR3 is CASSQAGGGNQPQHF. The CDR3, as DNA: TGTGCCAGCAGCCAAGCAGGGGGTGGCAATCAGCCCCAGCATTTT.

By proportion, this clonotype is medium-sized. This chain joins TRBV7-2 and TRBJ2-7, with 12 bases fitting TRBD2. CDR3 length equals 18 residues. The trim removed 4 bases at V and 1 base at J, leaving 11 bases unmatched. Germline assignment: CDR1 SGHTA and CDR2 FQGNSA. The CDR3 coding sequence is TGTGCCAGCAGCTACCTAATCTCTAGCGGGGGGGCTTCCTACGAGCAGTACTTC. Translating it yields CASSYLISSGGASYEQYF.

The rearrangement links TRBV29-1 to TRBJ2-3, with TRBD2 matching over 11 bases. The junction had 7 bases not matched to a gene; V was cut back by 4 bases and J by 7 bases. CDR3 length: 14 amino acids. Germline lookup yields CDR1 SQVTM and CDR2 ANQGSEA. This CDR3 is CSVAVAGGPYTQYF. DNA for the CDR3: TGCAGCGTTGCCGTAGCGGGGGGGCCCTATACGCAGTATTTT.

The chain joins TRBV20-1 to TRBJ2-5; 8 bases map to TRBD2. V was pared by 1 base and J by 0 bases, with 13 bases of the junction left unmatched. CDR1 and CDR2 (germline): DFQATT, SNEGSKA (reference sequence). CDR3 size: 18 residues. CDR3 residues: CSARASDVLAANQETQYF. The CDR3 DNA follows: TGCAGTGCTAGAGCTAGTGACGTACTAGCGGCGAACCAAGAGACCCAGTACTTC.

This clonotype was detected a few times. This chain links TRBV4-2 with TRBJ1-5; 8 bases agree with TRBD1. CDR3 length: 16 amino acids. The trim removed 5 bases at V and 5 bases at J, leaving 11 bases unmatched. In germline, CDR1 is LGHNA, CDR2 YNFKEQ. The CDR3 DNA is TGTGCCAGCAGCAAACTGACAGGGGAGAGAGATCAGCCCCAGCATTTT. Translation gives CASSKLTGERDQPQHF.

The chain recombines TRBV20-1 with TRBJ1-5; 7 nucleotides agree with TRBD1. Germline V gene sequence: CDR1 DFQATT, CDR2 SNEGSKA (reference sequence). The junction had 6 bases not matched to a gene; V was cut back by 5 bases and J by 2 bases. The CDR3 consists of 14 residues. The CDR3 nucleotides are TGCAGTGCTTATGTAACAGGGGGCAATCAGCCCCAGCATTTT. Translating gives CSAYVTGGNQPQHF.

This chain joins TRBV28 and TRBJ2-5; 7 bases match TRBD2. Germline V gene data show CDR1 as MDHEN and CDR2 as SYDVKM. The CDR3 length is 16 residues. Trimming removed 2 bases from V and 0 bases from J; junction bases left unmatched: 6. The CDR3 region is CASSLGASGDQETQYF. The CDR3 region has the DNA TGTGCCAGCAGTTTAGGGGCTAGCGGAGACCAAGAGACCCAGTACTTC.

Only a few counts were recorded for this clonotype. This chain connects TRBV29-1 to TRBJ1-1; no clear D. The CDR3 length is 13 residues. The germline V gene has CDR1 SQVTM and CDR2 ANQGSEA. The germline V and J ends were trimmed by 4 bases and 2 bases, with 11 bases remaining between them. The CDR3 DNA follows: TGCAGCGTTGTGCGGCTCGGTAACACTGAAGCTTTCTTT. Translating gives CSVVRLGNTEAFF.

This clonotype was recorded a few times. J is TRBJ1-2 and V is TRBV29-1; 7 bases are shared with TRBD1. Germline assignment: CDR1 SQVTM and CDR2 ANQGSEA. V lost 7 bases and J lost 3; bases outside the gene matches: 17. This CDR3 spans 16 amino acids. CDR3 DNA sequence: TGCAGCGCCGCCCCCATGACAGGGAGGATGGACTATGGCTACACCTTC. It specifies CSAAPMTGRMDYGYTF.

This clonotype appeared many times. The chain recombines TRBV7-6 with TRBJ1-1; D is unclear. Per germline, CDR1 SGHVS and CDR2 FNYEAQ. The CDR3 totals 14 residues. V lost 3 bases and J lost 0, with 8 bases in between. CDR3 nucleotide sequence: TGTGCCAGCAGCTTCGGATGGGTGAACACTGAAGCTTTCTTT. As protein: CASSFGWVNTEAFF.

This clonotype showed up just once. The rearrangement joins TRBV20-1 to TRBJ1-5; weak D call: TRBD1 (6 bases). The CDR3 consists of 14 residues. Germline V gene sequence: CDR1 DFQATT, CDR2 SNEGSKA (reference sequence). V was pared by 2 bases and J by 8 bases, with 16 bases between. The CDR3 sequence is CSARPTGSEEPQHF. CDR3 DNA sequence: TGCAGTGCTAGACCGACAGGCTCCGAAGAGCCCCAGCATTTT.

The chain uses TRBV11-2 and TRBJ1-2; no reliable D call. The CDR3 is 15 residues long. The V end was cut by 2 bases, the J end by 8 bases, with 18 bases between. The germline CDR1 and CDR2 sequences are SGHAT and FQNNGV. In DNA form, the CDR3 reads TGTGCCAGCAGCTTACGCGACGGCTCCTCCTTGGGCTACACCTTC. Encoded protein: CASSLRDGSSLGYTF. Based on the CDR3 plus reference TRBV11-2 and TRBJ1-2, the full variable domain is EAGVAQSPRYKIIEKRQSVAFWCNPISGHATLYWYQQILGQGPKLLIQFQNNGVVDDSQLPKDRFSAERLKGVDSTLKIQPAKLEDSAVYLCASSLRDGSSLGYTFGSGTRLTVV.

This clonotype was seen repeatedly, ten times or more. V is TRBV27 and J is TRBJ2-3; TRBD2 aligns across 8 bases. This CDR3 spans 13 amino acids. In germline, CDR1 is MNHEY, CDR2 SMNVEV (reference sequence). V lost 5 bases, J lost 5 bases, and 3 bases stayed unmatched. The CDR3 nucleotides read TGTGCCAGCAGTCGGGGGGGTCAAGATACGCAGTATTTT. It is translated as CASSRGGQDTQYF.

This clonotype has a count of ten or more. The chain is built from TRBV7-2 and TRBJ2-7, with 11 bases identical to TRBD1. Germline V gene data show CDR1 as SGHTA and CDR2 as FQGNSA. The CDR3 covers 15 residues. The trim removed 2 bases at V and 3 bases at J, leaving 3 bases unmatched. The CDR3 loop reads CASSLYGTGGYEQYF. The CDR3 DNA follows: TGTGCCAGCAGCTTATATGGGACAGGGGGCTACGAGCAGTACTTC.

The chain recombines TRBV7-2 with TRBJ1-6; D gene uncertain. The germline V gene has CDR1 SGHTA and CDR2 FQGNSA. Trimming shortened V by 2 bases and J by 0 bases, and 23 bases separated the two germline ends. CDR3 length equals 21 residues. CDR3 nucleotides: TGTGCCAGCAGCTTATCCTGGGGATACAGTAACCCTGACTCCTATAATTCACCCCTCCACTTT. Residues: CASSLSWGYSNPDSYNSPLHF.

This clonotype was counted only a few times. This chain connects TRBV28 to TRBJ2-7; a weak D match, TRBD2 (5 bases). V lost 3 bases, J lost 4 bases, and 16 bases lay in between. CDR3 length: 15 residues. Germline V gene sequence: CDR1 MDHEN, CDR2 SYDVKM. For the CDR3, the DNA is TGTGCCAGCAGTTTGGGGATAGGGAGCGGTTACGAGCAGTACTTC. It is translated as CASSLGIGSGYEQYF.

The chain employs TRBV7-8 and TRBJ2-3; no reliable D call. The CDR3 consists of 13 residues. Germline V gives CDR1 SGHVS, CDR2 FQNEAQ. V dropped 5 bases and J dropped 0 bases, with 6 bases sitting between them. The CDR3 reads CASSGYSTDTQYF. CDR3 sequence (DNA): TGTGCCAGCAGCGGGTATAGCACAGATACGCAGTATTTT.

This chain links TRBV5-4 with TRBJ2-5, with 7 bases fitting TRBD1. Per the germline V gene, CDR1 is SGHNT and CDR2 is YYREEE (reference sequence). CDR3 size: 16 residues. The V gene end was trimmed by 1 base and the J gene end by 5 bases; junction bases not matched to a gene: 11. CDR3 DNA: TGTGCCAGCAGCTTGAAGGGGGCGCTGGTCCTGGAGACCCAGTACTTC. It yields the protein CASSLKGALVLETQYF.

The chain couples TRBV3-1 to TRBJ2-1; D gene unclear. The V and J ends lost 4 bases and 0 bases respectively, with 4 bases between them. The CDR3 covers 13 residues. Germline assignment: CDR1 LGHDT and CDR2 YNNKEL (reference sequence). CDR3 bases: TGTGCCAGCAGCCCTTACTCCTACAATGAGCAGTTCTTC. It specifies CASSPYSYNEQFF.

The CDR3 DNA reads TGTGCCAGCAGCCCAGACATGGGGAGAATCGAAGAGACCCAGTACTTC. This encodes CASSPDMGRIEETQYF. The chain combines TRBV7-9 with TRBJ2-5; a possible D gene is TRBD2 (5 bases). This CDR3 is built from 16 residues. From germline, CDR1 is SEHNR and CDR2 FQNEAQ (reference sequence). V gave up 5 bases and J gave up 3 bases, with 19 bases separating them.

V gene TRBV4-1 combines with J gene TRBJ1-1, with D perhaps matching TRBD1 (5 bases). Germline CDR1 MGHRA, CDR2 YSYEKL. This CDR3 contains 12 residues. V was shortened by 6 bases and J by 1 base, with 6 bases between the two germline ends. The DNA of the CDR3 is TGCGCCAGCAGGGGGGGGAACACTGAAGCTTTCTTT. Translation: CASRGGNTEAFF.

The V and J genes are TRBV27 and TRBJ2-3; the match to TRBD2 covers 7 bases. This CDR3 region has 18 residues. The junction had 11 bases not matched to a gene; V was cut back by 2 bases and J by 0 bases. CDR1 and CDR2 (germline): MNHEY, SMNVEV (reference sequence). CDR3 sequence (DNA): TGTGCCAGCAGTTTAGTGGGGCTAGCGGCACCTAGCACAGATACGCAGTATTTT. Translation: CASSLVGLAAPSTDTQYF.

The chain has TRBV5-6 and TRBJ2-7, with 7 positions matching TRBD1. The CDR3 is made up of 14 amino acids. Germline V gene sequence: CDR1 SGHDT, CDR2 YYEEEE. J lost 2 bases, V lost 3 bases, and 5 bases had no gene match. CDR3 region: CASSSQGVTYEQYF. CDR3 DNA sequence: TGTGCCAGCAGCTCCCAGGGGGTTACCTACGAGCAGTACTTC.

This clonotype was observed a few times. V usage is TRBV6-2 or TRBV6-3 and J usage is TRBJ2-1, with 9 bases identical to TRBD2. CDR1 and CDR2 (germline): MNHEY, SVGEGT. V lost 4 bases to trimming and J lost 10 bases; unmatched junction nucleotides: 2. This CDR3 spans 12 amino acids. This CDR3 reads CASSWSGGEQFF. CDR3 sequence (DNA): TGTGCCAGCAGTTGGAGCGGGGGGGAGCAGTTCTTC.

The sample holds a few counts of this clonotype. The CDR3 bases are TGTGCCAGCAGTTTAACCAGTGGGGTGACCCAGTACTTC. Its translation: CASSLTSGVTQYF. The V call is TRBV28, the J call TRBJ2-5; D gene uncertain. From germline, CDR1 is MDHEN and CDR2 SYDVKM. V was trimmed by 2 bases and J by 7 bases, leaving 11 bases between them. The CDR3 covers 13 residues.

This clonotype was seen many times. The chain uses TRBV12-3 or TRBV12-4 and TRBJ1-1; D is possibly TRBD1 (6 bases). The CDR3 consists of 14 residues. Trimming took 6 bases from V and 1 from J, leaving 12 bases between them. The CDR3 reads CASSPDRTNTEAFF. CDR3 in DNA: TGTGCCAGCAGCCCCGACAGGACGAACACTGAAGCTTTCTTT.